Listed below are T cell receptor beta chains from one sample, sequenced in a study of T-cell memory formation after mild COVID-19. TCRdb ran MiXCR on the 5' RACE reads and lists one entry per CDR3 protein. The sample shows roughly 580,000 distinct CDR3 sequences, more than 15% of them seen only once. Sequencing was performed on PBMCs or a T cell subset sorted from them (not recorded which). The receptors originated from an adult woman who had mild COVID-19 (a few samples of this study predate the infection). Cell type and time point are not known. Both conserved end residues are part of each CDR3. A D gene is named only where the DNA matches it firmly. Some rows have no size entry. The others give once, few or many, or a class for an expanded clone.

>-|TRBJ2-7|many|TRBV7-8
TGTGCCAGCAGCTTAGGGCCCTCGGGTGGGCAGTACTTC
CASSLGPSGGQYF
>-|TRBJ1-3|-|TRBV12-3/TRBV12-4
TGTGCCAGCAAGGGTAGGAGAGGGACCGGCTCTGGAAACACCATATATTTT
CASKGRRGTGSGNTIYF
>-|TRBJ1-1|few|TRBV5-1
TGCGCCAGCAGCTGGGCAGGCGCTGAAGCTTTCTTT
CASSWAGAEAFF
>TRBD2|TRBJ2-2|once|TRBV9
TGTGCCAGCAGCGCCCCGCAGGGAGGGTCCAACACCGGGGAGCTGTTTTTT
CASSAPQGGSNTGELFF
>-|TRBJ2-7|few|TRBV7-2
TGTGCCAGCAGCTTAGGGGCAGGGACAAAGGGGTACTTC
CASSLGAGTKGYF
>TRBD1|TRBJ2-7|-|TRBV12-5
TGTGCTAGTGGGCCTGACTCAGGGGGCTGGGTGTACGAGCAGTACTTC
CASGPDSGGWVYEQYF
>-|TRBJ2-1|-|TRBV5-1
TGCGCCAGCAGCGTAGGACACTCCTACAATGAGCAGTTCTTC
CASSVGHSYNEQFF
>-|TRBJ2-2|-|TRBV4-3
TGCGCCAGCAGCCAAGATGGAGGGGGAGGCACCGGGGAGCTGTTTTTT
CASSQDGGGGTGELFF
>TRBD1|TRBJ1-2|few|TRBV20-1
TGCAGTTCCAAGACACAGGGGGCTAACTATGGCTACACCTTC
CSSKTQGANYGYTF
>-|TRBJ2-7|few|TRBV5-1
TGCGCCAGCAGCCGGACGGTAACATTCTACGAGCAGTACTTC
CASSRTVTFYEQYF
>-|TRBJ2-7|few|TRBV27
TGTGCCAGCAGTTGGGGGACTTTCAACGAGCAGTACTTC
CASSWGTFNEQYF
>-|TRBJ2-5|-|TRBV12-3/TRBV12-4
TGTGCCAGCAGTTTGCGAGGGACCCAAGAGACCCAGTACTTC
CASSLRGTQETQYF
>-|TRBJ1-1|-|TRBV5-6
TGTGCCAGCAGCTTTTTGTTGGACACTGAAGCTTTCTTT
CASSFLLDTEAFF
>-|TRBJ2-6|-|TRBV2
TGTGCCAGCCTAGGACAGTCCGGGGCCAACGTCCTGACTTTC
CASLGQSGANVLTF
>-|TRBJ1-2|-|TRBV5-6
TGTGCCAGCAGCCGCCGTGGGGGGAACTATGGCTACACCTTC
CASSRRGGNYGYTF
>TRBD1|TRBJ2-7|few|TRBV11-2
TGTGCCAGCAGCCTGGACAGGGGCAAAATCTACGAGCAGTACTTC
CASSLDRGKIYEQYF
>TRBD1|TRBJ2-2|-|TRBV29-1
TGCAGCGGGGAAGGGGGCGCGGGCACCGGGGAGCTGTTTTTT
CSGEGGAGTGELFF
>-|TRBJ2-7|few|TRBV4-3
TGCGCCAGCAGCCCGGATAGGGAGTTGTTGTACGAGCAGTACTTC
CASSPDRELLYEQYF
>-|TRBJ1-1|many|TRBV9
TGTGCCAGCAGCGTAGCCCCCACGGCTGAAGCTTTCTTT
CASSVAPTAEAFF
>TRBD2|TRBJ2-3|-|TRBV18
TGTGCCAGCTCACCAAATGCGGGAGGACACACAGATACGCAGTATTTT
CASSPNAGGHTDTQYF